One and the same sample provided the 13 T cell receptor beta chains below, sequenced in a study of T cells in Graves' hyperthyroidism and ophthalmopathy. From RNA transcripts, TCR beta CDR3 regions were amplified. During a first-round RT-PCR of the TCR CDR3, the HTBI primer set was used. Via MiXCR, TCRdb re-called the multiplex PCR reads, giving one row per CDR3 protein. Of approximately 600,000 distinct CDR3 sequences listed, around 21% are singletons. Sequenced input: blood. These TCRs come from a man under 40 with Graves' ophthalmopathy.

The CDR3 reads CASSYARSEKLFF. CDR3 nucleotides: TGTGCCAGCAGTTACGCTAGATCTGAAAAACTGTTTTTT. The rearrangement joins TRBV6-5 to TRBJ1-4; D call uncertain. Trimming shortened V by 2 bases and J by 7 bases, and 8 bases separated the two germline ends. The CDR3 has 13 amino acids. Per the germline V gene, CDR1 is MNHEY and CDR2 is SVGAGI.

This clonotype was picked up a small number of times. J is TRBJ2-3 and V is TRBV4-3, with D perhaps matching TRBD2 (6 bases). CDR1 LGHNA and CDR2 YSLEER come from the germline V gene. V lost 3 bases, J lost 5 bases, and 18 bases lay in between. This CDR3 is built from 16 residues. CDR3 protein: CASSHSLTRPEDTQYF. The CDR3 DNA reads TGCGCCAGCAGCCATTCTTTGACTAGACCCGAAGATACGCAGTATTTT.

The table lists this clonotype with a few counts. V is TRBV6-1 and J is TRBJ1-1; TRBD1 might be the D (5 bases). This CDR3 spans 11 amino acids. Trimming left V 6 bases short and J 11 bases short, with 13 bases between. Germline V lookup: CDR1 MNHNS, CDR2 SASEGT. The CDR3 region is CASSLTEGAFF. The CDR3 nucleotides are TGTGCCAGCAGCTTGACAGAGGGCGCTTTCTTT.

This clonotype was recorded a few times. The J gene is TRBJ2-1, the V gene TRBV20-1, with a weak D call TRBD1 (6 bases). Trimming cost V 5 bases and J 1 base, with 18 bases left between them. The CDR3 is made up of 16 amino acids. Germline CDR1 reads DFQATT; CDR2 reads SNEGSKA (reference sequence). CDR3 loop: CSALDSFLGSYNEQFF. CDR3 nucleotides: TGCAGTGCTTTGGACAGTTTCTTGGGGTCCTACAATGAGCAGTTCTTC.

This clonotype was seen only a few times. This rearrangement joins TRBV6-2 or TRBV6-3 to TRBJ2-5, with 7 bases lining up with TRBD1. The trim removed 6 bases at V and 5 bases at J, leaving 15 bases unmatched. Per the germline V gene, CDR1 is MNHEY and CDR2 is SVGEGT. The CDR3 is 16 residues long. CDR3 DNA sequence: TGTGCCAGCAGCCCCACAAGGACAGGCTCGAGGGAGACCCAGTACTTC. Its protein is CASSPTRTGSRETQYF.

This clonotype was found a few times. The rearrangement links TRBV27 to TRBJ2-1; D may be TRBD2 (5 bases). There are 11 residues in the CDR3. V dropped 3 bases and J dropped 11 bases, with 8 bases sitting between them. Looked up from germline, CDR1 is MNHEY and CDR2 is SMNVEV (reference sequence). CDR3 residues: CASSLGSKQFF. The CDR3 DNA follows: TGTGCCAGCAGTTTGGGGAGTAAGCAGTTCTTC.

The sample holds a few counts of this clonotype. This chain joins TRBV15 and TRBJ1-5, with D hard to call. Germline loops: CDR1 LNHNV, CDR2 YYDKDF (reference sequence). The CDR3 is 15 amino acids. V was clipped by 1 base and J by 4 bases, with 11 bases between them. The CDR3 loop is CATSRGGRANQPQHF. CDR3 DNA sequence: TGTGCCACCAGCAGAGGTGGGAGGGCAAATCAGCCCCAGCATTTT.

Details on this clonotype: The junction differs from germline at one of its ends, possibly a read error. The rearrangement joins TRBV28 to TRBJ2-2; weak D call: TRBD2 (6 bases). The CDR3 extends over 14 amino acids. Germline CDR1 MDHEN, CDR2 SYDVKM. CDR3 sequence reads: CASSFGSAGGELLF. The CDR3 nucleotides read TGTGCCAGCAGTTTTGGTAGCGCTGGCGGGGAGCTGCTTTTT.

The chain couples TRBV27 to TRBJ2-7, with D hard to call. Germline CDR1 reads MNHEY; CDR2 reads SMNVEV (reference sequence). This CDR3 region has 14 residues. The V and J ends lost 3 bases and 5 bases respectively, with 14 bases between them. CDR3 bases: TGTGCCAGCAGTTTCCTTCACCTTCGTCACGAGCAGTACTTC. This translates into CASSFLHLRHEQYF.

The rearrangement uses TRBV2 and TRBJ2-1; 8 bases agree with TRBD2. V shed 11 bases and J 4 bases; nucleotides not matched to a gene: 1. CDR1 and CDR2 (germline): SNHLY, FYNNEI. This CDR3 spans 11 amino acids. CDR3 nucleotides: TGTGCCGTAGCGGGGTACAATGAGCAGTTCTTC. Protein: CAVAGYNEQFF. The complete variable domain, with remaining parts taken from reference TRBV2 and TRBJ2-1, reads EPEVTQTPSHQVTQMGQEVILRCVPISNHLYFYWYRQILGQKVEFLVSFYNNEISEKSEIFDDQFSVERPDGSNFTLKIRSTKLEDSAMYFCAVAGYNEQFFGPGTRLTVL.

This clonotype was counted only a few times. The chain uses TRBV28 and TRBJ2-7; a weak D match, TRBD1 (8 bases). This CDR3 spans 15 amino acids. Trimming took off 7 bases at V and 7 bases at J, with 23 bases between the two ends. Germline V gene sequence: CDR1 MDHEN, CDR2 SYDVKM. The CDR3 sequence: CASNGPRAQGGEQYF. For the CDR3, the DNA is TGTGCCAGCAACGGCCCCCGTGCACAGGGGGGGGAGCAGTACTTC.

In this sample, this clonotype turned up many times. The chain recombines TRBV5-1 with TRBJ2-3; D unclear. This CDR3 comprises 14 residues. Germline lookup yields CDR1 SGHRS and CDR2 YFSETQ. Trimming removed 5 bases at V and 5 bases at J, with 15 bases between. The CDR3 spells CASSERQVEDTQYF. Here the CDR3 DNA reads TGCGCCAGCAGTGAGAGGCAGGTGGAAGATACGCAGTATTTT.

This clonotype has a count of ten or more. V is TRBV7-9 and J is TRBJ2-7; TRBD2 aligns across 11 bases. From germline, CDR1 is SEHNR and CDR2 FQNEAQ (reference sequence). The CDR3 covers 15 residues. V dropped 2 bases and J dropped 3; count of bases not matched to a gene: 3. CDR3 in amino acids: CASSLLTSGNYEQYF. In nucleotides, the CDR3 is TGTGCCAGCAGCTTATTGACTAGCGGGAACTACGAGCAGTACTTC.